Below, one T cell receptor (beta chain) is given with its context. V gave up 9 bases and J gave up 0 bases, with 11 bases separating them. The CDR3 spans 14 residues. CDR1 and CDR2 from the germline V gene are LNHNV and YYDKDF (reference sequence). These data come from a study of immune evolution from preneoplasia to lung adenocarcinoma. Repertoires were generated with immunoSEQ multiplex PCR, while TCRdb's copy carries only in-frame clones and drops some. The data show around 15,000 clones, about 86% seen once. The gene calls are TRBV15 and TRBJ1-4; a possible D gene is TRBD1 (6 bases). The source material was FFPE invasive lung adenocarcinoma tissue. The receptor comes from a person between 70 and 80 years old with invasive lung adenocarcinoma. CDR3 sequence reads: CATRTAATNEKLFF. In DNA, the CDR3 is TGTGCCACTAGGACAGCTGCAACTAATGAAAAACTGTTTTTT. Full variable domain (remainder filled in from reference TRBV15 and TRBJ1-4): DAMVIQNPRYQVTQFGKPVTLSCSQTLNHNVMYWYQQKSSQAPKLLFHYYDKDFNNEADTPDNFQSRRPNTSFCFLDIRSPGLGDTAMYLCATRTAATNEKLFFGSGTQLSVL.